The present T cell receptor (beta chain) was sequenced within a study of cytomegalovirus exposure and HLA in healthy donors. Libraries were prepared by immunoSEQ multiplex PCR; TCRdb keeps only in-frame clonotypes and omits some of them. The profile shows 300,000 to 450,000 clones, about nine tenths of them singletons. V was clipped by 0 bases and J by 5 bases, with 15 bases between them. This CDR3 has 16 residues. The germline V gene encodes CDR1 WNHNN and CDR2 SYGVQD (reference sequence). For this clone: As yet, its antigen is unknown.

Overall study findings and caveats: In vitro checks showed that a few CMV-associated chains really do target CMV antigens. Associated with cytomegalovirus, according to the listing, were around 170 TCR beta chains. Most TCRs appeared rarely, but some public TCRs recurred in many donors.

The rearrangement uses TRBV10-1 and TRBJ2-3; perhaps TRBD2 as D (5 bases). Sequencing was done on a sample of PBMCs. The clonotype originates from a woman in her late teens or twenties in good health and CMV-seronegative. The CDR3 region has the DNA TGCGCCAGCAGTGAGTCAAAGTGGGAGTCCGGAGATACGCAGTATTTT. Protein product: CASSESKWESGDTQYF.